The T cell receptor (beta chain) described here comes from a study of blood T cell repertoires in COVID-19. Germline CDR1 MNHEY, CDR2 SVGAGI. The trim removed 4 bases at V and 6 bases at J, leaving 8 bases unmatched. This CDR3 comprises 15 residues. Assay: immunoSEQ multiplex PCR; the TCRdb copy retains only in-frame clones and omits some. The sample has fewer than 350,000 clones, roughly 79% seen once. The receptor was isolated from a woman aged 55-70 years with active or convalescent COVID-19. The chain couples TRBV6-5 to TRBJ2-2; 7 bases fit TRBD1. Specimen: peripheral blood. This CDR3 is CASSSSGTVPGELFF. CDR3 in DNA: TGTGCCAGCAGTTCGTCCGGGACAGTTCCCGGGGAGCTGTTTTTT.